This TCR beta chain is from a study of CD4 T cell repertoires in COVID-19. Overall study results and limits: Suggested intraclonal diversification: top SARS-CoV-2-reactive clonotypes appeared in two or three memory subsets.

Concerning this clone: Its antigen is unidentified.

Samples came from patients recovered from mild-to-severe COVID-19. These memory T cells were uncultured and sequenced directly after ex vivo isolation. V was cut by 1 base and J by 1 base, with 9 bases left in between. The CDR3 has 14 residues. Germline V gene sequence: CDR1 SGHDT, CDR2 YYEEEE. Some clones are missing from TCRdb's copy, which holds only in-frame ones; the method was immunoSEQ multiplex PCR. The table includes approximately 75,000 clones, around 82% detected once. This rearrangement joins TRBV5-6 to TRBJ2-7; possibly TRBD1 for D (6 bases). Material: CD4+ T cells from peripheral blood, obtained after recovery from COVID-19. The receptor comes from a human donor who had COVID-19. The CDR3, as DNA: TGTGCCAGCAGCTTGTTAGGGACATCCTACGAGCAGTACTTC. It codes for CASSLLGTSYEQYF.